These T cell receptor beta chains were read from a single sample in a study of T cells in Graves' hyperthyroidism and ophthalmopathy. TCRdb re-called the multiplex PCR reads with MiXCR, one entry per CDR3 protein. Altogether more than 550,000 distinct CDR3 sequences are present, 45% being singletons, with the ten largest covering under 8%. The source material was peripheral blood or thyroid tissue (not recorded which). The source of these receptors is an adult man with Graves' disease, either hyperthyroidism or ophthalmopathy (not recorded which). The CDR3 runs from the conserved cysteine through the conserved F or W. D genes are given only for firm matches. Clone size is shown for a subset of rows, as once, few, many or a class of expanded clone.

TRBV5-4	TRBJ1-2	.	few	CASSSGVAGANYGYTF	TGTGCCAGCTCCTCCGGCGTGGCAGGGGCCAACTATGGCTACACCTTC
TRBV11-2	TRBJ1-5	TRBD1	.	CASSKRTGHNQPQHF	TGTGCCAGCAGCAAGCGGACAGGGCACAATCAGCCCCAGCATTTT
TRBV29-1	TRBJ1-2	TRBD1	.	CSAGDETGRNYGYTF	TGCAGCGCGGGGGACGAGACAGGGAGGAACTATGGCTACACCTTC
TRBV25-1	TRBJ1-4	.	.	CASRAPGGSNEKLFF	TGTGCCAGCAGAGCCCCGGGGGGCAGTAATGAAAAACTGTTTTTT
TRBV29-1	TRBJ1-6	.	.	CSLGQLSSPLHF	TGCAGCTTAGGACAGCTGAGTTCACCCCTCCACTTT
TRBV5-1	TRBJ1-1	TRBD1	once	CASSRRIRTGYRDTEAFF	TGCGCCAGCAGCCGACGAATTAGGACAGGGTATCGGGACACTGAAGCTTTCTTT
TRBV25-1	TRBJ1-1	.	.	CASSEPCQEDMNTEAFF	TGTGCCAGCAGTGAACCATGTCAGGAAGACATGAACACTGAAGCTTTCTTT
TRBV7-8	TRBJ1-5	TRBD1	many	CASSLDRGWNQPQHF	TGTGCCAGCAGCTTAGACAGGGGGTGGAATCAGCCCCAGCATTTT
TRBV30	TRBJ1-2	.	.	CASTSGSGGYTF	TGTGCCAGCACCTCAGGGAGCGGAGGCTACACCTTC
TRBV14	TRBJ1-1	.	many	CASSQGGRLTEAFF	TGTGCCAGCAGCCAAGGGGGCAGACTCACTGAAGCTTTCTTT
TRBV20-1	TRBJ1-5	.	few	CSAEAGGVGQPQHF	TGCAGTGCTGAGGCGGGAGGGGTTGGGCAGCCCCAGCATTTT
TRBV11-2	TRBJ2-7	TRBD2	.	CASDLGAGGARYF	TGTGCCAGCGATCTGGGTGCGGGAGGGGCTAGGTACTTC
TRBV7-9	TRBJ1-2	.	few	CASSLDGSGDGYTF	TGTGCCAGCAGCTTAGATGGGTCCGGTGATGGCTACACCTTC
TRBV6-2/TRBV6-3	TRBJ2-5	.	.	CASSPSDETQYF	TGTGCCAGCAGCCCATCCGATGAGACCCAGTACTTC
TRBV25-1	TRBJ1-2	.	.	CASSPGLRYGYTF	TGTGCCAGCAGTCCGGGCCTTCGCTATGGCTACACCTTC
TRBV2	TRBJ2-7	TRBD2	few	CASRELAGGMGEQYF	TGTGCCAGCAGGGAACTAGCGGGAGGGATGGGGGAGCAGTACTTC
TRBV29-1	TRBJ1-3	TRBD1	.	CSSFTGTGGGNTIYF	TGCAGCTCATTTACCGGGACAGGGGGCGGAAACACCATATATTTT
TRBV7-9	TRBJ1-4	TRBD1	once	CASSLDRGGGEKLFF	TGTGCCAGCAGCCTGGACAGGGGAGGCGGTGAAAAACTGTTTTTT
TRBV2	TRBJ1-1	TRBD1	once	CASSEQGALNTEAFF	TGTGCCAGCAGCGAACAGGGGGCCTTGAACACTGAAGCTTTCTTT
TRBV10-3	TRBJ2-5	TRBD1	.	CAISDRGQETQYF	TGTGCCATCAGCGACAGGGGACAAGAGACCCAGTACTTC
TRBV7-2	TRBJ1-2	.	.	CASSGRSSGNTF	TGTGCCAGCAGCGGCCGCAGCTCTGGAAACACCTTC
TRBV2	TRBJ1-5	.	many	CASSDGGPLSNQPQHF	TGTGCCAGCAGTGATGGGGGTCCCCTTAGCAATCAGCCCCAGCATTTT
TRBV6-5	TRBJ2-7	.	.	CASRRVGAAEQYF	TGTGCCAGCAGAAGGGTAGGCGCGGCCGAGCAGTACTTC
TRBV29-1	TRBJ1-2	TRBD1	.	CSVQDSGTGLGYTF	TGCAGCGTTCAAGATTCCGGGACAGGGCTTGGCTACACCTTC
TRBV29-1	TRBJ1-1	TRBD1	.	CSVPDRDGTEAFF	TGCAGCGTCCCCGACAGGGATGGCACTGAAGCTTTCTTT